The 5 T cell receptor beta chains below come from one sample, sequenced in a study of control samples from healthy donors and cancer patients. Data came from immunoSEQ multiplex PCR; TCRdb stores just in-frame clones and leaves some out. The profile covers hundreds of thousands of clones, with over 75% appearing a single time and around 6.8% taken by the ten largest. What was sequenced was PBMCs. The receptors here all came from a man aged 35 to 55 with head and neck cancer.

Note on this clone: The sample holds other DNA sequences that translate to the same CDR3. The chain is built from TRBV5-1 and TRBJ2-7, with 9 bases fitting TRBD1. Germline CDR1 and CDR2: SGHRS and YFSETQ. The CDR3 totals 15 residues. V lost 3 bases, J lost 1 base, and 5 bases stayed unmatched. The CDR3 DNA reads TGCGCCAGCAGCTCGGACAGGGGTATTTCCTACGAGCAGTACTTC. The encoded protein is CASSSDRGISYEQYF.

The genes are TRBV29-1 and TRBJ2-1; no definite D call. Looked up from germline, CDR1 is SQVTM and CDR2 is ANQGSEA. CDR3 length equals 13 residues. CDR3 in DNA: TGCTCGTCCTCGGTCAAGGCCTACAATGAGCAGTTCTTC. This codes for CSSSVKAYNEQFF.

This clone came up once. V is TRBV7-3 and J is TRBJ2-2; tentatively, D is TRBD1 (5 bases). The CDR3 sequence is 15 residues long. V dropped 0 bases and J dropped 7 bases, with 12 bases sitting between them. The germline V gene has CDR1 SGHTA and CDR2 FQGTGA. CDR3 residues: CASSLTAQELGELFF. The CDR3 bases are TGTGCCAGCAGCTTAACAGCACAGGAGCTCGGGGAGCTGTTTTTT.

The genes are TRBV4-1 and TRBJ1-5; no firm D call. Germline V lookup: CDR1 MGHRA, CDR2 YSYEKL. The V end was cut by 1 base, the J end by 10 bases, with 8 bases between. The CDR3 covers 12 residues. This CDR3 is CASSQAFGPQHF. As DNA, the CDR3 is TGCGCCAGCAGCCAAGCCTTTGGACCCCAGCATTTT.

The gene calls are TRBV9 and TRBJ1-4; no firm D call. Looked up from germline, CDR1 is SGDLS and CDR2 is YYNGEE. CDR3 length: 14 amino acids. Trimming pared 0 bases from V and 7 bases from J, leaving 10 bases between. This chain's CDR3 is CASSVGVTGEKLFF. CDR3 coding DNA: TGTGCCAGCAGCGTAGGAGTTACGGGTGAAAAACTGTTTTTT.